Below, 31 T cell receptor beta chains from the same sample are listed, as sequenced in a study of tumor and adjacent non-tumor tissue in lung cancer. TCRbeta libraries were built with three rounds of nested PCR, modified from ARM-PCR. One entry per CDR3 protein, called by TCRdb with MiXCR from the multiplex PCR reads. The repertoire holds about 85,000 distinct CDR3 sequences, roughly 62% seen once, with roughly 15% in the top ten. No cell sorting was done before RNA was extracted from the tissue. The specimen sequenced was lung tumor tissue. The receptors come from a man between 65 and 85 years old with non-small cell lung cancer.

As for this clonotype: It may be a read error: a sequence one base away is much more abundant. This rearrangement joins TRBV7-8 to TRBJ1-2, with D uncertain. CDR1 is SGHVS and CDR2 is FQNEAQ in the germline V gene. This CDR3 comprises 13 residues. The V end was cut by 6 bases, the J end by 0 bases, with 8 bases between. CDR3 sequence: CASRRDPNYGYTF. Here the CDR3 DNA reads TGTGCCAGCAGGAGAGATCCTAACTATGGCTACACCTTC.

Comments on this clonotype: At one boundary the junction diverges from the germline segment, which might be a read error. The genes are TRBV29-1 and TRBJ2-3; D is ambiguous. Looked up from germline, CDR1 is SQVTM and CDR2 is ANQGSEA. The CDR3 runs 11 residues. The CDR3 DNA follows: TGCAGTGTTTATTGGGCAGATACGCGGTATTTT. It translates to CSVYWADTRYF.

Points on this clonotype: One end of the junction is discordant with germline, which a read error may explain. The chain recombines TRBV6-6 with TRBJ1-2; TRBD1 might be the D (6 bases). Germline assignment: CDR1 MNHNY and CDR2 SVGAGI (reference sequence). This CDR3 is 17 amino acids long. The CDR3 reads CVSSYSSGAHRGYDYTF. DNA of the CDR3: TGTGTCAGCAGTTACTCGTCAGGGGCCCACCGGGGCTATGACTACACCTTC.

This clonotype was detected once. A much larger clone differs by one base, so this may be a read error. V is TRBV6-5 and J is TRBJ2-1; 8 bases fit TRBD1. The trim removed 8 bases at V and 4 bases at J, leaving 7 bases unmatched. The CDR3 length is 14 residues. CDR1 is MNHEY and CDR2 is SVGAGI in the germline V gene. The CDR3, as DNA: TGTGCCAGCGGGGAGACAGGGGCTTACAATGAGCAGTTCTTC. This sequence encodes CASGETGAYNEQFF.

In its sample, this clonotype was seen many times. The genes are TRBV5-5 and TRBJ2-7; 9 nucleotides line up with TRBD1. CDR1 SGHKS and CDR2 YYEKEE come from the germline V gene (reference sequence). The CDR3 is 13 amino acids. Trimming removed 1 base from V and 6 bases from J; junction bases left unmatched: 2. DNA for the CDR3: TGTGCCAGCAGCTTGACAGGGGGCAGCGAGCAGTACTTC. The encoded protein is CASSLTGGSEQYF. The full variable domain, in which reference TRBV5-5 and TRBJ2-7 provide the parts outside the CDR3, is DAGVTQSPTHLIKTRGQQVTLRCSPISGHKSVSWYQQVLGQGPQFIFQYYEKEERGRGNFPDRFSARQFPNYSSELNVNALLLGDSALYLCASSLTGGSEQYFGPGTRLTVT.

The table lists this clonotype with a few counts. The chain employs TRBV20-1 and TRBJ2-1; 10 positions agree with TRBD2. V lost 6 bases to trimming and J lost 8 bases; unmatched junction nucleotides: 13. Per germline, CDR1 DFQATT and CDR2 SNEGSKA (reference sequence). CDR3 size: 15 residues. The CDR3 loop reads CSAGPISGRHDEQFF. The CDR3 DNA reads TGCAGTGCAGGACCAATTAGCGGGAGGCATGATGAGCAGTTCTTC.

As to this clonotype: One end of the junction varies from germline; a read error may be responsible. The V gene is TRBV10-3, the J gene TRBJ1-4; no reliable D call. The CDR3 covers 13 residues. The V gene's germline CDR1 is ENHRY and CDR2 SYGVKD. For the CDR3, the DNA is TGTGTCATCACTGAGTCGTTGGGAGAAAAACTGTTTTTT. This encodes CVITESLGEKLFF.

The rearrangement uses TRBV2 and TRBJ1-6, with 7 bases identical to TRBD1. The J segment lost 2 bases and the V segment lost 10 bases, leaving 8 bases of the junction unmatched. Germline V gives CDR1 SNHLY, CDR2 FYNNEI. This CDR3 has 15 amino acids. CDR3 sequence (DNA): TGTGCCAACAGGGGAGGGAGCCCCTATAATTCACCCCTCCACTTT. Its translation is CANRGGSPYNSPLHF.

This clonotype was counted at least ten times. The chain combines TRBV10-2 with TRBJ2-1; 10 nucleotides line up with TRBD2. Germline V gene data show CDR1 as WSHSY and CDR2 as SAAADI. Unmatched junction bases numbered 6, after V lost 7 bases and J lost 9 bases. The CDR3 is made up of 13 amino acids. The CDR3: CASKIAGGGEQFF. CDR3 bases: TGCGCCAGCAAAATAGCGGGAGGCGGTGAGCAGTTCTTC.

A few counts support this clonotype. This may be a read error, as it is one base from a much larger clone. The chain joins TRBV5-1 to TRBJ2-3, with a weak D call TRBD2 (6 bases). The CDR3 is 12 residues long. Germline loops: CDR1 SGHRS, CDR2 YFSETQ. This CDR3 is CASSQTGDMQYF. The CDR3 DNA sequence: TGCGCCAGCAGCCAGACGGGAGATATGCAGTATTTT. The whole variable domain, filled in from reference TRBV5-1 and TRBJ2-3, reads KAGVTQTPRYLIKTRGQQVTLSCSPISGHRSVSWYQQTPGQGLQFLFEYFSETQRNKGNFPGRFSGRQFSNSRSEMNVSTLELGDSALYLCASSQTGDMQYFGPGTRLTVL.

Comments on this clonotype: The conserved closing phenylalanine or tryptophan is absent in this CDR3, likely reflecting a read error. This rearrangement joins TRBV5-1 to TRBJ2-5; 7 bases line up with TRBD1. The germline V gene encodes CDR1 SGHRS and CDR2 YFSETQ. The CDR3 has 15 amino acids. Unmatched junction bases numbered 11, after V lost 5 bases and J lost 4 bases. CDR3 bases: TGCGCCAGCAGAATAGGGGGCTATTTGTCAGAGACCCAGTACATC. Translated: CASRIGGYLSETQYI.

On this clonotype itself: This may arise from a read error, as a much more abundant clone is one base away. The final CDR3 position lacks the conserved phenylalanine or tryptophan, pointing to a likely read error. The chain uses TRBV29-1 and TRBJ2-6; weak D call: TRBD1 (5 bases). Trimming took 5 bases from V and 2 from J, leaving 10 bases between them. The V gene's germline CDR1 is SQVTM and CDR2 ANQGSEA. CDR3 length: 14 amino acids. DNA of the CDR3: TGCAGCGTTACGGACATGACTGGGGCCAACGTCCTGACTTCC. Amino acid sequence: CSVTDMTGANVLTS.

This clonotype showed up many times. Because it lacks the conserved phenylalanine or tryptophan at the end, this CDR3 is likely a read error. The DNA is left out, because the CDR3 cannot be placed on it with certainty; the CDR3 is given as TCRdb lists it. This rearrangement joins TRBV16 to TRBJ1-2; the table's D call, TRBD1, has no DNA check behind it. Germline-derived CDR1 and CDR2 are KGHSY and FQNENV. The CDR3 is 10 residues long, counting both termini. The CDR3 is CASSKRTGRL.

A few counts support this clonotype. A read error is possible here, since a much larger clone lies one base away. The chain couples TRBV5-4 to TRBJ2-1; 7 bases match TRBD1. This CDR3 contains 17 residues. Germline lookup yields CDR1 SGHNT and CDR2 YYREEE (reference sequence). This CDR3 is CASSQGGQTNSCNEQFF. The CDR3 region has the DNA TGTGCCAGCAGCCAAGGGGGACAGACTAACTCCTGCAATGAGCAGTTCTTC.

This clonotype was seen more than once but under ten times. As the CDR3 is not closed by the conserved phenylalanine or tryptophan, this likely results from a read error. The chain's CDR3 is CSALKGASFADTQYL. The CDR3 bases are TGCAGTGCTCTGAAAGGGGCCAGCTTTGCAGATACGCAGTATCTT. The J gene is TRBJ2-3, the V gene TRBV20-1; TRBD1 is a possible D gene (5 bases). The CDR3 has 15 residues. Germline CDR1 and CDR2: DFQATT and SNEGSKA (reference sequence). With 5 bases removed from V and 4 bases from J, the gap between germline ends came to 19 bases.

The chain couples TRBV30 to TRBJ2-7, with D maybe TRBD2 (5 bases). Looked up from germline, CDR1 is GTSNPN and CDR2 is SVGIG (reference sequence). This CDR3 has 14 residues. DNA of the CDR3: TGTGTCCGGGCCGGGGTCCGAAAATTGGACGAGCAGTACTTC. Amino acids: CVRAGVRKLDEQYF.

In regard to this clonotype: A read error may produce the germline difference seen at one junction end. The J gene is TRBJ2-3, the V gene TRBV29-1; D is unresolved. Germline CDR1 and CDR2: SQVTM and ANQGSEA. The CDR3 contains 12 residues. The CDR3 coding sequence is TGCAGCGTGGGAACATGGAGAGATACGCGGTATTTT. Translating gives CSVGTWRDTRYF.

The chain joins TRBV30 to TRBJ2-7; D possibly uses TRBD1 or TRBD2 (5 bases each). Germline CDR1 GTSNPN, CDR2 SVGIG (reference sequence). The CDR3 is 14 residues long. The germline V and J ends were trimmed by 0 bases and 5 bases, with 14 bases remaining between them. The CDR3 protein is CAWSVPDKGDEQYF. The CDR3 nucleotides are TGTGCCTGGAGTGTACCGGACAAGGGAGACGAGCAGTACTTC.

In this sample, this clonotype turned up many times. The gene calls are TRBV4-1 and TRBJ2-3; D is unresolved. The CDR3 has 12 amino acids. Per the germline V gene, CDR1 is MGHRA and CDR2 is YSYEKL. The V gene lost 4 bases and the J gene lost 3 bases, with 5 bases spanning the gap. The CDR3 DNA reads TGCGCCAGCAGCCCAAGGACAGATACGCAGTATTTT. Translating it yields CASSPRTDTQYF.

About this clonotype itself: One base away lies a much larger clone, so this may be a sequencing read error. CDR3 protein: CASSQYPAGTDTQYF. CDR3 DNA: TGCGCCAGCAGCCAATATCCAGCCGGCACAGATACGCAGTATTTT. The V gene is TRBV4-1, the J gene TRBJ2-3; no clear D. Looked up from germline, CDR1 is MGHRA and CDR2 is YSYEKL. The CDR3 runs to 15 residues. V lost 2 bases to trimming and J lost 1 base, with 10 bases between them.

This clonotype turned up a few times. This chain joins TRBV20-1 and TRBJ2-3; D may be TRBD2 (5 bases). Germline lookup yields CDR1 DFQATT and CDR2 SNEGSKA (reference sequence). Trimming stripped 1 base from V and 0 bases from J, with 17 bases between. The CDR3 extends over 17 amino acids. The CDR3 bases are TGCAGTGCTAGAGGTCCCTTAGCGTTACATAGCACAGATACGCAGTATTTT. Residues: CSARGPLALHSTDTQYF.

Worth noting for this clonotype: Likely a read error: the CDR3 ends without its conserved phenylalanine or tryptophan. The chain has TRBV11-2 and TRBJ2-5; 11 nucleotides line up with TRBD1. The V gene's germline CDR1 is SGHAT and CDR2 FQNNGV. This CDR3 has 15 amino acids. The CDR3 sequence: CTSSYRTGGGETQYI. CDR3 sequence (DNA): TGTACCAGCAGCTACCGGACAGGGGGCGGAGAGACCCAGTACATC.

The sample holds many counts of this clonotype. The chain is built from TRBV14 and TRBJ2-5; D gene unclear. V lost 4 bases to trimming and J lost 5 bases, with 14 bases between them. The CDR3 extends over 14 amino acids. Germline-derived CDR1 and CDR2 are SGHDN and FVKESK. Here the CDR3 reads CASSPWDVQETQYF. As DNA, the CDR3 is TGTGCCAGCAGCCCATGGGATGTCCAGGAGACCCAGTACTTC.

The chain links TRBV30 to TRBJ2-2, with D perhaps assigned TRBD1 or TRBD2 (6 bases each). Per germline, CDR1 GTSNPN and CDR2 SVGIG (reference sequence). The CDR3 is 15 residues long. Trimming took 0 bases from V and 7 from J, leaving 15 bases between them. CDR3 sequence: CAWSVPGGGSGELFF. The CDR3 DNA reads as TGTGCCTGGAGTGTACCCGGGGGCGGTAGCGGGGAGCTGTTTTTT.

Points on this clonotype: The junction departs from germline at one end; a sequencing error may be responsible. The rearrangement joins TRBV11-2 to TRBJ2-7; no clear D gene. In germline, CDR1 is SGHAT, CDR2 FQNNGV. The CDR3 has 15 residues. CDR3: CASSLWISGIDEQYF. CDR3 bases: TGTGCCAGTAGCTTATGGATATCAGGAATCGACGAGCAGTACTTC.

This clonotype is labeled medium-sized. This CDR3 is CASSLDGGGRYEQYF. CDR3 DNA: TGTGCCAGCAGCTTAGACGGCGGGGGCCGATACGAGCAGTACTTC. The chain employs TRBV11-2 and TRBJ2-7; maybe TRBD2 (7 bases). The V gene lost 0 bases and the J gene lost 4 bases, with 13 bases spanning the gap. The germline V gene has CDR1 SGHAT and CDR2 FQNNGV. CDR3 length: 15 amino acids.

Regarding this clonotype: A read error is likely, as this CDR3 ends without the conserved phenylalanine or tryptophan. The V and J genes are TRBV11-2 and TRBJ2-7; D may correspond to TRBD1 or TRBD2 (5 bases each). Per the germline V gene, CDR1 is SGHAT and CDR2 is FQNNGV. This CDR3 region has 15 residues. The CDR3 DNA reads TGTACCAGCAGCCCCCGTGGGGGATTACCCTACGAGCAGTACTGC. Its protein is CTSSPRGGLPYEQYC.

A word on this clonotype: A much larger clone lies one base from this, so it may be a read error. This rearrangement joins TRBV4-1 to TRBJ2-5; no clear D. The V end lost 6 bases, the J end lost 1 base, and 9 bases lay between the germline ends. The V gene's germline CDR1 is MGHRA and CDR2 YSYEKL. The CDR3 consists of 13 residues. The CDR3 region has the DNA TGCGCCAGCAGAAGGATACCCCAAGAGACCCAGTACTTC. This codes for CASRRIPQETQYF.

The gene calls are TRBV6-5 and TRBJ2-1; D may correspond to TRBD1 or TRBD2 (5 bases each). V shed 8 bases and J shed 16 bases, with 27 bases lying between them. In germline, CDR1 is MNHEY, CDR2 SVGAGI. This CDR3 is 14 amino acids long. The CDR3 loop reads CASRQWGAYNVHFF. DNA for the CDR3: TGTGCCAGCCGACAGTGGGGAGCCTACAATGTGCACTTCTTC.

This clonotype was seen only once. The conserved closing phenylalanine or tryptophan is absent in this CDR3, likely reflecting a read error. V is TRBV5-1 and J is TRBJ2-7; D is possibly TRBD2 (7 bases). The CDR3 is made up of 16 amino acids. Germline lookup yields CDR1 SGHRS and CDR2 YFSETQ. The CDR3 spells CASSLEGGGATYVQYL. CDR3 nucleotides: TGCGCCAGCAGCTTGGAGGGGGGGGGCGCAACCTACGTGCAGTACCTC.

CDR3 DNA sequence: TGTGCCAGCAGCTCCGGTTTGGGGGCCTCCTATGGCTACACCTTC. It codes for CASSSGLGASYGYTF. The chain recombines TRBV28 with TRBJ1-2; D is perhaps TRBD1 (6 bases). CDR3 size: 15 residues. CDR1 is MDHEN and CDR2 is SYDVKM in the germline V gene. V shed 6 bases and J shed 4 bases, with 18 bases lying between them.